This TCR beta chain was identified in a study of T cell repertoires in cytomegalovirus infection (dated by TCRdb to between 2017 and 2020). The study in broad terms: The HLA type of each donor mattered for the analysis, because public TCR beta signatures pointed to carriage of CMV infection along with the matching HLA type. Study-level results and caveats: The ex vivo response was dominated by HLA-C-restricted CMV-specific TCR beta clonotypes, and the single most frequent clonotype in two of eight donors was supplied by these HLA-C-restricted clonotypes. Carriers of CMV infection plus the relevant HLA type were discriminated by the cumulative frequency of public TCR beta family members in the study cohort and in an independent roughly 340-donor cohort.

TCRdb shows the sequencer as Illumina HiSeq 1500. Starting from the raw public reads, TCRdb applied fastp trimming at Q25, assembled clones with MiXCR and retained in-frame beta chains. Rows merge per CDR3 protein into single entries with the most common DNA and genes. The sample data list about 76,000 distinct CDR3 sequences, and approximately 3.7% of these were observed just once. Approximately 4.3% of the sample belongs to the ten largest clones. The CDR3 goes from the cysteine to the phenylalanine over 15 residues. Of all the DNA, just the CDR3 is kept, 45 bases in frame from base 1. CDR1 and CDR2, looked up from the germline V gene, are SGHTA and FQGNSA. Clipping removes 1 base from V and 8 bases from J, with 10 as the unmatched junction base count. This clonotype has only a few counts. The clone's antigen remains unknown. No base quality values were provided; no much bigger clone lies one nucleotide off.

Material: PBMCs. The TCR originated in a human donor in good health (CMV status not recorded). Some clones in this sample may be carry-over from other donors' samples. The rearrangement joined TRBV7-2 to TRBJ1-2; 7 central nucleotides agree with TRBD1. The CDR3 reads CASSLEVGQPSGYTF. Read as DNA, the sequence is TGTGCCAGCAGCTTAGAGGTGGGACAGCCTTCGGGCTACACCTTC.